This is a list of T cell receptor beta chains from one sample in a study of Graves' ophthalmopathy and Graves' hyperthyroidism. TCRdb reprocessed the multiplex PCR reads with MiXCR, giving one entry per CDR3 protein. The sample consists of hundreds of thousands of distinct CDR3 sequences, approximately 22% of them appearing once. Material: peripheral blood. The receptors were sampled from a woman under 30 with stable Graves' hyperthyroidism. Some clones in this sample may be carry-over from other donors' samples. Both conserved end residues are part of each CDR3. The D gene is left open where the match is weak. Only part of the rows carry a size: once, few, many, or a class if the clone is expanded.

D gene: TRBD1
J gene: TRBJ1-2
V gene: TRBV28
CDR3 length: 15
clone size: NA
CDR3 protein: CASSLVGQGVYGYTF
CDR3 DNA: TGTGCCAGCAGTTTAGTAGGACAGGGGGTCTATGGCTACACCTTC

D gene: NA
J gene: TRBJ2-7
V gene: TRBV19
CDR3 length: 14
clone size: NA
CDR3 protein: CASSIAGIGYEQYF
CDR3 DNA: TGTGCCAGTAGTATAGCCGGGATTGGGTACGAGCAGTACTTC

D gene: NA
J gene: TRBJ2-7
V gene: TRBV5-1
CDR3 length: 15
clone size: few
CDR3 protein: CASSLGPVGSYEQYF
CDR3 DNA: TGCGCCAGCAGCTTGGGCCCAGTTGGATCCTACGAGCAGTACTTC

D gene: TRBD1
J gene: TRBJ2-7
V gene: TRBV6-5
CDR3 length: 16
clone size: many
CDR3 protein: CASSYPPGQGSYEQYF
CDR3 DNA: TGTGCCAGCAGTTACCCCCCGGGACAGGGGTCCTACGAGCAGTACTTC

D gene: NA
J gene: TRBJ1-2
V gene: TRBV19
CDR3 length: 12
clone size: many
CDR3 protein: CASSMIQDGYTF
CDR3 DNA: TGTGCCAGTAGTATGATACAGGATGGCTACACCTTC

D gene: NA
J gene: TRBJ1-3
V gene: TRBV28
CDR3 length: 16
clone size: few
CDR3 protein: CASSSPGGGSGNTIYF
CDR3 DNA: TGTGCCAGCAGTTCCCCTGGCGGCGGCTCTGGAAACACCATATATTTT

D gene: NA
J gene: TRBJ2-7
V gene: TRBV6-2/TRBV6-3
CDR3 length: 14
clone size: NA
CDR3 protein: CASSPDTGIYEQYF
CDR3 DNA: TGTGCCAGCAGTCCAGATACAGGGATCTACGAGCAGTACTTC

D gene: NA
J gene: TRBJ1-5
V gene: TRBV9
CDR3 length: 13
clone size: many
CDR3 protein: CASSGGEGQPQHF
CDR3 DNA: TGTGCCAGCAGCGGAGGGGAAGGTCAGCCCCAGCATTTT

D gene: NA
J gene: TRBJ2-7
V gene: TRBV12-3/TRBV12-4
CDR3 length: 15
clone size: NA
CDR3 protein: CASSPPGGIAYEQYF
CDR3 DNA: TGTGCCAGCAGCCCCCCCGGGGGCATAGCCTACGAGCAGTACTTC

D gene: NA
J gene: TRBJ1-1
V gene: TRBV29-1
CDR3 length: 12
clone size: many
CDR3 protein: CSGLNVLTEAFF
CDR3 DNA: TGCAGCGGCCTTAATGTGCTCACTGAAGCTTTCTTT

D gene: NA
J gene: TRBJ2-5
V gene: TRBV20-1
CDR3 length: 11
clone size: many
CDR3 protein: CSVQSRETQYF
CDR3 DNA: TGCAGTGTACAGAGTCGGGAGACCCAGTACTTC

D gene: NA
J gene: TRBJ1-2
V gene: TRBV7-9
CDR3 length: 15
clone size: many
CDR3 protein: CASSPPGEGKRGYTF
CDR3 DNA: TGTGCCAGCAGCCCCCCCGGGGAGGGCAAACGTGGCTACACCTTC

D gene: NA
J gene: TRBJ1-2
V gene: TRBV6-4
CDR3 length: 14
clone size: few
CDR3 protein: CASSDRDSDYGYTF
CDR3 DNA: TGTGCCAGCAGTGACCGTGACAGTGACTATGGCTACACCTTC

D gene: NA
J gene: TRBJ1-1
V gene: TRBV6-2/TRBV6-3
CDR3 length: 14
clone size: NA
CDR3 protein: CASSSGQLRGEAFF
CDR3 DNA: TGTGCCAGCAGTTCCGGACAGCTTAGGGGAGAAGCTTTCTTT

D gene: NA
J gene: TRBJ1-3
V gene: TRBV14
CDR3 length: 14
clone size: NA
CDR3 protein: CASSQGIYGNTIYF
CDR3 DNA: TGTGCCAGCAGCCAGGGCATATATGGAAACACCATATATTTT

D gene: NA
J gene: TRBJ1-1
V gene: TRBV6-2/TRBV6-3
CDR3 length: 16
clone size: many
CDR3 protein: CASSYSNRGLNTEAFF
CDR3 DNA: TGTGCCAGCAGTTACTCGAATAGGGGACTGAACACTGAAGCTTTCTTT